A single T cell receptor (beta chain) is shown here with its context. What it recognizes is unknown. The CDR3 consists of 13 residues. CDR1 is MDHEN and CDR2 is SYDVKM in the germline V gene. The libraries of TRB cDNA were constructed through 5' RACE using UMI labels. TCRdb reprocessed the 5' RACE reads and reports one entry per CDR3 protein, with no DNA. Listed are 60,000 or so distinct CDR3 sequences; under 25% falls within the top ten. This sample was taken from a study of CXCR3-negative and CXCR3-positive naive CD8 T cells. Study as a whole: For each library, about 1.5 +/- 0.3 million TRB reads were obtained, 110 million to 150 million in total.

Findings and caveats of the study: The level of CXCR3 expression partially decreased after cryopreservation; the majority of assays used fresh PBMCs. Both naive subsets showed comparably high diversity, and memory CD8+ cells showed much lower diversity. Memory, not naive, CXCR3-negative and CXCR3-positive cells differed in TRBV-TRBJ usage.

Input material: memory CD8+ T cells from blood. This chain uses TRBV28 with TRBJ2-5; TCRdb picks TRBD1, but there is no DNA to check that call. The receptor was derived from a human donor in good health. Some clones in this sample may be carry-over from other donors' samples. Here the CDR3 reads CASSPGNQETQYF. Filled out from reference TRBV28 and TRBJ2-5, the complete variable domain reads DVKVTQSSRYLVKRTGEKVFLECVQDMDHENMFWYRQDPGLGLRLIYFSYDVKMKEKGDIPEGYSVSREKKERFSLILESASTNQTSMYLCASSPGNQETQYFGPGTRLLVL.